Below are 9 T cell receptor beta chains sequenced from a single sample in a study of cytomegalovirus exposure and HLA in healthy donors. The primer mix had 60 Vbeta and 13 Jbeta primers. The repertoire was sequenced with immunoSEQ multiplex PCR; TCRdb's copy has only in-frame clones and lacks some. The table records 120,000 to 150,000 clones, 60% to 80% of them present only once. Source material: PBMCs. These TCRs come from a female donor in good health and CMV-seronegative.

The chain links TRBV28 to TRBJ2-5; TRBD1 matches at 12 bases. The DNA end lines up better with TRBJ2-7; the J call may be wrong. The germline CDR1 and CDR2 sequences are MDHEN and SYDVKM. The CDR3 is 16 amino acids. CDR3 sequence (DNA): TGTGCCAGCAGTGCACCGGGACAGGGGGCAAACTACGAGCAGTACTTC. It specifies CASSAPGQGANYEQYF.

The CDR3 region is CASSQEKRGGSYEQYF. The CDR3 nucleotides read TGCGCCAGCAGCCAAGAAAAAAGGGGCGGGAGCTACGAGCAGTACTTC. The V call is TRBV4-1, the J call TRBJ2-7, with TRBD2 identical over 7 bases. The germline gives CDR1 MGHRA, CDR2 YSYEKL. The CDR3 has 16 residues. V lost 0 bases and J lost 3; bases outside the gene matches: 8.

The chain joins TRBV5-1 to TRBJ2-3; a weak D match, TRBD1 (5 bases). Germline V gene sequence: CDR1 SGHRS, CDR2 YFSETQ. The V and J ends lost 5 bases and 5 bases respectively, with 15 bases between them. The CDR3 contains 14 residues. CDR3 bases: TGCGCCAGCAGAGCTTTGGGGCAGGGAGATACGCAGTATTTT. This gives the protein CASRALGQGDTQYF.

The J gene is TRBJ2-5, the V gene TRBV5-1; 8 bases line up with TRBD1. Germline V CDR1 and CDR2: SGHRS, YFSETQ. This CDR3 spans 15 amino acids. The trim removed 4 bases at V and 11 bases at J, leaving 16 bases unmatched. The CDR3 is CASSENQPTGEEQYF. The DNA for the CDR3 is TGCGCCAGCAGCGAAAACCAGCCGACAGGGGAGGAGCAGTACTTC.

CDR3 loop: CASSYGWDRVRGYTF. CDR3 DNA sequence: TGTGCCAGCAGCTACGGATGGGACAGGGTTAGAGGCTACACCTTC. The chain is built from TRBV7-3 and TRBJ1-2, with 9 bases fitting TRBD1. Trimming took 4 bases from V and 8 from J; bases not matched to a gene: 11. CDR3 length equals 15 residues. Germline values: CDR1 SGHTA, CDR2 FQGTGA.

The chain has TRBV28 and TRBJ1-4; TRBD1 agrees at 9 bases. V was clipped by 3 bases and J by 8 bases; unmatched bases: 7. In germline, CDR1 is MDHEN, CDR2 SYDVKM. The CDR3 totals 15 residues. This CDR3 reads CASSFPGTGLEKLFF. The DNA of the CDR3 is TGTGCCAGCAGTTTCCCCGGGACAGGGCTGGAAAAACTGTTTTTT. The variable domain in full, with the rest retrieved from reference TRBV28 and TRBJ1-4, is DVKVTQSSRYLVKRTGEKVFLECVQDMDHENMFWYRQDPGLGLRLIYFSYDVKMKEKGDIPEGYSVSREKKERFSLILESASTNQTSMYLCASSFPGTGLEKLFFGSGTQLSVL.

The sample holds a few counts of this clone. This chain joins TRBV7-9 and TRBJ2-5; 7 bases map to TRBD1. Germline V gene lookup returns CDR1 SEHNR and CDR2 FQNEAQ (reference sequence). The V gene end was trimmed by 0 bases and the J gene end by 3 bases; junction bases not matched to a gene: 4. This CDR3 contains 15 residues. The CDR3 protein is CASSLARTGEETQYF. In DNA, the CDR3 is TGTGCCAGCAGCTTAGCGAGGACAGGAGAAGAGACCCAGTACTTC.

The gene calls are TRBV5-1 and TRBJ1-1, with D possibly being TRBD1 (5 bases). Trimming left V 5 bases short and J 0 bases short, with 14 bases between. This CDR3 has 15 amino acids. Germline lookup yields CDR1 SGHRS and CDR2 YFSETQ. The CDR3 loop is CASRPPDRMNTEAFF. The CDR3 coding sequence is TGCGCCAGCAGACCCCCTGACAGAATGAACACTGAAGCTTTCTTT. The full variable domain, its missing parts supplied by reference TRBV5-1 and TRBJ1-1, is KAGVTQTPRYLIKTRGQQVTLSCSPISGHRSVSWYQQTPGQGLQFLFEYFSETQRNKGNFPGRFSGRQFSNSRSEMNVSTLELGDSALYLCASRPPDRMNTEAFFGQGTRLTVV.

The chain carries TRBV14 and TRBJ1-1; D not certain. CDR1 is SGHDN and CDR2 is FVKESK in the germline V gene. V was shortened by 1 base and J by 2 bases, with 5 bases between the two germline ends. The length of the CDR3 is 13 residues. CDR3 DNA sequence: TGTGCCAGCAGCCAAGGAGGCAACACTGAAGCTTTCTTT. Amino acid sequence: CASSQGGNTEAFF. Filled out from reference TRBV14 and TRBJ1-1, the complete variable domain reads EAGVTQFPSHSVIEKGQTVTLRCDPISGHDNLYWYRRVMGKEIKFLLHFVKESKQDESGMPNNRFLAERTGGTYSTLKVQPAELEDSGVYFCASSQGGNTEAFFGQGTRLTVV.